This TCR beta chain was identified in a study of post-analysis software for immune sequencing data. Study-wide background: Relapsing-remitting, secondary progressive and progressive-relapsing courses of multiple sclerosis were included.

The length of the CDR3 is 15 residues. The V and J ends lost 0 bases and 0 bases respectively, with 6 bases between them. The germline V gene encodes CDR1 SGHTA and CDR2 FQGNSA. Concerning this clonotype: The antigen remains undetermined.

Unique molecular identifiers tagged the TCR beta cDNA libraries. With about 0.85 to 10 million T cells as the source, roughly 0.5 million cDNA molecules resulted. TCRdb re-called the PCR reads with MiXCR, one entry per CDR3 protein. The sample consists of approximately 400,000 distinct CDR3 sequences, around 33% of them appearing once. Study findings and constraints: Patients carried 5 or 6 TRBV segments more frequently than controls did, and TRBV5-6, TRBV5-1 and TRBV20-1 were among them.

The clonotype was recovered from a girl aged 10-17 years with multiple sclerosis. The sample was blood. The chain couples TRBV7-2 to TRBJ1-3, with D hard to call. The CDR3 DNA follows: TGTGCCAGCAGCTTAGCTGGCAGCTCTGGAAACACCATATATTTT. Its protein product is CASSLAGSSGNTIYF.